This entry lists 2 T cell receptor beta chains sequenced from one sample in a study of OX40 agonist ivuxolimab in advanced cancers. Data came from immunoSEQ multiplex PCR; TCRdb stores just in-frame clones and leaves some out. The sample includes approximately 79,000 clones, about 90% of them seen just once. The sequenced sample was CD4+ or CD8+ T cells sorted from blood, obtained in a trial of the OX40 agonist ivuxolimab. Every receptor here comes from an adult with an advanced solid tumor such as melanoma, head and neck, liver or kidney cancer.

The chain employs TRBV7-6 and TRBJ2-7, with D perhaps matching TRBD1 (5 bases). This CDR3 spans 14 amino acids. The V gene lost 4 bases and the J gene lost 5 bases, with 15 bases spanning the gap. CDR1 and CDR2 from the germline V gene are SGHVS and FNYEAQ. CDR3 sequence (DNA): TGTGCCAGCAGCTCCTGGGGCGCTGCGAACGAGCAGTACTTC. It is translated as CASSSWGAANEQYF. Combining the CDR3 with reference TRBV7-6 and TRBJ2-7 gives the whole variable domain GAGVSQSPRYKVTKRGQDVALRCDPISGHVSLYWYRQALGQGPEFLTYFNYEAQQDKSGLPNDRFSAERPEGSISTLTIQRTEQRDSAMYRCASSSWGAANEQYFGPGTRLTVT.

This rearrangement joins TRBV27 to TRBJ2-1; D is unclear. Germline assignment: CDR1 MNHEY and CDR2 SMNVEV (reference sequence). The germline V and J ends were trimmed by 2 bases and 5 bases, with 10 bases remaining between them. The CDR3 covers 14 residues. The CDR3 region has the DNA TGTGCCAGCAGTTTAGGGGTTACCCACAATGAGCAGTTCTTC. Translating gives CASSLGVTHNEQFF.